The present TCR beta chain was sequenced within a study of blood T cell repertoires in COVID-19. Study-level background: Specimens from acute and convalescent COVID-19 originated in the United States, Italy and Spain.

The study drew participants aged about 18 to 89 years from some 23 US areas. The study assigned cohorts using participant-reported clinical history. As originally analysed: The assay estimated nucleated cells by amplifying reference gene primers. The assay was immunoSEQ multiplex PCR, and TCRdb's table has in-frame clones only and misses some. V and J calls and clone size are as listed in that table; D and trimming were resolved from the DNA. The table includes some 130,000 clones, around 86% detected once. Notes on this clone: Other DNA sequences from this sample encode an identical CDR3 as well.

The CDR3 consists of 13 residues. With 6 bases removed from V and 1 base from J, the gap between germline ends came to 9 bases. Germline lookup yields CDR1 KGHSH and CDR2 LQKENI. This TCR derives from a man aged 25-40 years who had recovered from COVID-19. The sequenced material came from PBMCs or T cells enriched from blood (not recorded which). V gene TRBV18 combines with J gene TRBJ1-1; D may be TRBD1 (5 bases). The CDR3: CASSPGQNTEAFF. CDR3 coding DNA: TGTGCCAGCTCCCCCGGACAGAACACTGAAGCTTTCTTT.